The 22 T cell receptor beta chains in this list originate from one sample, sequenced in a study of CD8+ T cells in alopecia areata. Treatment noted: oral pan-JAK inhibitor, 5-10 mg twice daily. RNA extraction was followed by reverse transcription into cDNA, which acted as the sequencing template. Using immunoSEQ multiplex PCR, the repertoire was profiled, and TCRdb retains in-frame clones only, with some absent. Here the sample spans 150,000 to 250,000 clones, roughly 64% being singletons. Material: CD4+ T cells sorted from blood, obtained at week 24, from a patient treated with tofacitinib. These receptors were obtained from a human donor with alopecia areata.

V gene TRBV27 combines with J gene TRBJ2-1; TRBD2 is a possible D gene (6 bases). Trimming took off 6 bases at V and 3 bases at J, with 18 bases between the two ends. Germline CDR1 MNHEY, CDR2 SMNVEV (reference sequence). CDR3 length equals 16 residues. The CDR3 bases are TGTGCCAGCAGCTTCTTAGCGGATCTCCTCTACAATGAGCAGTTCTTC. This encodes CASSFLADLLYNEQFF.

This chain connects TRBV29-1 to TRBJ2-5; TRBD1 matches 7 bases. From germline, CDR1 is SQVTM and CDR2 ANQGSEA. The CDR3 extends over 13 amino acids. J gave up 0 bases and V 5 bases, and 3 bases lay outside the gene matches. The CDR3 nucleotides read TGCAGCGTTAACAGGGGAAACCAAGAGACCCAGTACTTC. Amino acids: CSVNRGNQETQYF.

The V and J genes are TRBV2 and TRBJ2-4, with TRBD2 matching over 10 bases. Germline V gene data show CDR1 as SNHLY and CDR2 as FYNNEI. The CDR3 runs 18 residues. The V segment lost 3 bases and the J segment 1 base; nucleotides outside the gene matches: 9. The CDR3 loop reads CASSDLGLAGDAKNIQYF. The CDR3, as DNA: TGTGCCAGCAGTGACTTAGGGCTAGCGGGAGACGCCAAAAACATTCAGTACTTC.

This chain joins TRBV27 and TRBJ1-1; D gene ambiguous. V was pared by 5 bases and J by 3 bases, with 10 bases between. The CDR3 has 13 amino acids. Germline lookup yields CDR1 MNHEY and CDR2 SMNVEV (reference sequence). The CDR3 sequence is CASSPVIYTEAFF. For the CDR3, the DNA is TGTGCCAGCAGTCCGGTGATATACACTGAAGCTTTCTTT.

The chain carries TRBV6-5 and TRBJ1-5, with TRBD1 as a possible D gene (5 bases). Trimming cost V 6 bases and J 5 bases, with 17 bases left between them. The CDR3 sequence is 15 residues long. Germline-derived CDR1 and CDR2 are MNHEY and SVGAGI. In DNA form, the CDR3 reads TGTGCCAGCAGCCGCGCGGGGGGTGTTTATCAGCCCCAGCATTTT. The encoded protein is CASSRAGGVYQPQHF.

The chain recombines TRBV10-3 with TRBJ1-2; D perhaps matches TRBD1 (6 bases). CDR3 length equals 13 residues. Trimming cost V 1 base and J 7 bases, with 10 bases left between them. CDR1 is ENHRY and CDR2 is SYGVKD in the germline V gene. The CDR3 sequence: CAISEFQDSGYTF. The CDR3 DNA is TGTGCCATCAGTGAGTTTCAGGACAGTGGCTACACCTTC.

The CDR3 loop reads CASSQDVGDRSYEQYF. Here the CDR3 DNA reads TGCGCCAGCAGCCAAGATGTAGGAGACAGGTCCTACGAGCAGTACTTC. The genes are TRBV4-3 and TRBJ2-7, with D possibly TRBD1 on 6 matching bases. The length of the CDR3 is 16 residues. Germline CDR1 is LGHNA and CDR2 is YSLEER. V was shortened by 0 bases and J by 1 base, with 13 bases between the two germline ends.

V usage is TRBV4-3 and J usage is TRBJ2-5, with D possibly being TRBD2 (5 bases). Trimming cost V 0 bases and J 4 bases, with 15 bases left between them. From germline, CDR1 is LGHNA and CDR2 YSLEER. This CDR3 region has 16 residues. CDR3 region: CASSQDRGRSGETQYF. The CDR3 DNA reads as TGCGCCAGCAGCCAAGATAGAGGTCGAAGCGGAGAGACCCAGTACTTC.

The chain couples TRBV6-5 to TRBJ1-3, with 9 positions matching TRBD1. V was pared by 2 bases and J by 3 bases, with 2 bases of the junction left unmatched. The CDR3 contains 15 residues. Germline V lookup: CDR1 MNHEY, CDR2 SVGAGI. The CDR3 sequence is CASSYGTGIGNTIYF. The CDR3, as DNA: TGTGCCAGCAGTTACGGGACAGGGATTGGAAACACCATATATTTT.

The V call is TRBV19, the J call TRBJ1-1; perhaps TRBD1 as D (6 bases). The CDR3 is made up of 13 amino acids. Per the germline V gene, CDR1 is LNHDA and CDR2 is SQIVND (reference sequence). Trimming shortened V by 5 bases and J by 3 bases, and 10 bases separated the two germline ends. CDR3 nucleotide sequence: TGTGCCAGTAGTTTGAAGGGGGACACTGAAGCTTTCTTT. Amino acids: CASSLKGDTEAFF.

The chain joins TRBV9 to TRBJ1-5; D is unresolved. V shed 0 bases and J shed 6 bases, with 7 bases lying between them. The germline V gene encodes CDR1 SGDLS and CDR2 YYNGEE. The CDR3 covers 13 residues. CDR3 in DNA: TGTGCCAGCAGCGTAGGGGGTTCTCAGCCCCAGCATTTT. Protein: CASSVGGSQPQHF.

This clone was observed a handful of times. The rearrangement uses TRBV15 and TRBJ2-3; D might be TRBD2 (6 bases). Trimming pared 1 base from V and 4 bases from J, leaving 18 bases between. CDR3 length: 17 residues. CDR1 and CDR2 (germline): LNHNV, YYDKDF (reference sequence). The CDR3: CATSRGRKAGFPDTQYF. The CDR3 DNA reads as TGTGCCACCAGCAGAGGCCGCAAAGCGGGTTTCCCAGATACGCAGTATTTT.

This clone turned up a few times. This chain uses TRBV10-3 with TRBJ1-5; D perhaps matches TRBD1 (5 bases). Trimming pared 7 bases from V and 3 bases from J, leaving 10 bases between. This CDR3 is 13 amino acids long. Germline V CDR1 and CDR2: ENHRY, SYGVKD. This CDR3 reads CAITAGLNQPQHF. CDR3 DNA: TGTGCCATCACCGCAGGGCTCAATCAGCCCCAGCATTTT.

This clone was found many times. The V call is TRBV19, the J call TRBJ1-2, with a weak D call TRBD1 (5 bases). V lost 6 bases, J lost 0 bases, and 8 bases lay in between. The CDR3 extends over 13 amino acids. Looked up from germline, CDR1 is LNHDA and CDR2 is SQIVND (reference sequence). The DNA for the CDR3 is TGTGCCAGTAGACAGGAGACTAACTATGGCTACACCTTC. This encodes CASRQETNYGYTF.

V usage is TRBV19 and J usage is TRBJ2-7; TRBD2 matches 10 bases. CDR1 and CDR2 (germline): LNHDA, SQIVND (reference sequence). The CDR3 contains 15 residues. The V gene end was trimmed by 3 bases and the J gene end by 4 bases; junction bases not matched to a gene: 6. CDR3 coding DNA: TGTGCCAGTAGTATTAGCGGGGGGCGTATATACGAGCAGTACTTC. This gives the protein CASSISGGRIYEQYF.

J is TRBJ1-2 and V is TRBV4-3; TRBD1 aligns across 7 bases. This CDR3 region has 18 residues. Germline V CDR1 and CDR2: LGHNA, YSLEER. With 2 bases clipped from V and 1 base from J, the junction kept 13 bases outside the gene matches. The CDR3 bases are TGCGCCAGCAGCCAAACTGTAAGGGACAGCAAGATTAACTATGGCTACACCTTC. Its translation: CASSQTVRDSKINYGYTF.

The J gene is TRBJ2-3, the V gene TRBV30; D gene ambiguous. The CDR3 totals 12 residues. Looked up from germline, CDR1 is GTSNPN and CDR2 is SVGIG (reference sequence). Trimming took off 7 bases at V and 1 base at J, with 9 bases between the two ends. This CDR3 is CASDPGTDTQYF. CDR3 nucleotides: TGTGCCTCCGATCCGGGCACAGATACGCAGTATTTT.

In its sample, this clone was seen a few times. The V gene is TRBV7-2, the J gene TRBJ1-6, with D unresolved. Trimming pared 3 bases from V and 3 bases from J, leaving 3 bases between. The CDR3 covers 13 residues. Germline CDR1 SGHTA, CDR2 FQGNSA. CDR3 nucleotides: TGTGCCAGCAGCTTTAACTATAATTCACCCCTCCACTTT. Encoded protein: CASSFNYNSPLHF.

The chain joins TRBV7-2 to TRBJ2-3; 7 bases align to TRBD2. There are 16 residues in the CDR3. Losses at the gene ends were 6 bases for V and 4 bases for J; bases not matched to a gene: 13. Germline-derived CDR1 and CDR2 are SGHTA and FQGNSA. The DNA of the CDR3 is TGTGCCAGCAGTCGAGTGGGACTACGGGGCCCAGATACGCAGTATTTT. This sequence encodes CASSRVGLRGPDTQYF.

This clone showed up just a few times. The genes are TRBV5-6 and TRBJ1-2; no clear D gene. Between the trimmed V and J ends, which lost 2 bases and 8 bases, there was a span of 13 bases. Germline-derived CDR1 and CDR2 are SGHDT and YYEEEE. This CDR3 is 13 amino acids long. The CDR3 spells CASSFGGQRGYTF. CDR3 nucleotide sequence: TGTGCCAGCAGCTTCGGTGGTCAAAGGGGCTACACCTTC.

This clone was seen only a few times. V gene TRBV23-1 combines with J gene TRBJ1-5, with D unresolved. TRBV23-1 is given ORF status, its function remaining uncertain. V lost 0 bases and J lost 10, with 10 bases in between. The CDR3 has 13 amino acids. The CDR3 nucleotides are TGCGCCAGCAGTCAATCTCTCCGCAGCCCCCAGCATTTT. Translating it yields CASSQSLRSPQHF.

This chain links TRBV7-9 with TRBJ1-2; a weak D match, TRBD1 (5 bases). V was trimmed by 7 bases and J by 3 bases, leaving 18 bases between them. The CDR3 totals 15 residues. From germline, CDR1 is SEHNR and CDR2 FQNEAQ (reference sequence). The CDR3 loop reads CASTGSWGVDYGYTF. The DNA for the CDR3 is TGTGCCAGCACTGGGTCGTGGGGGGTAGACTATGGCTACACCTTC. The whole variable domain, filled in from reference TRBV7-9 and TRBJ1-2, reads DTGVSQNPRHKITKRGQNVTFRCDPISEHNRLYWYRQTLGQGPEFLTYFQNEAQLEKSRLLSDRFSAERPKGSFSTLEIQRTEQGDSAMYLCASTGSWGVDYGYTFGSGTRLTVV.